The rows below give T cell receptor beta chains drawn from one sample of a study of T cells in Graves' hyperthyroidism and ophthalmopathy. TCRdb analysed the multiplex PCR reads with MiXCR anew, one entry per CDR3 protein. The profile shows more than 100,000 distinct CDR3 sequences, roughly 44% of them singletons. Specimen: blood. These TCRs come from a man between 35 and 55 years old with Graves' hyperthyroidism. CDR3s include the opening cysteine and the closing phenylalanine or tryptophan.

j_gene: TRBJ2-7; v_gene: TRBV6-5; CDR3aa: CASSLAGGYLGVIHEQYF
j_gene: TRBJ2-3; v_gene: TRBV20-1; CDR3aa: CSAQRGRELTDTQYF
j_gene: TRBJ2-1; v_gene: TRBV2; CDR3aa: CASSAHRGGIESEQFF
j_gene: TRBJ1-1; v_gene: TRBV29-1; CDR3aa: CSAIGTMNTEAFF
j_gene: TRBJ2-3; v_gene: TRBV7-6; CDR3aa: CASSLGPTEQYF
j_gene: TRBJ2-3; v_gene: TRBV7-7; CDR3aa: CASSRGGATDTQYF
j_gene: TRBJ2-2; v_gene: TRBV7-2; CDR3aa: CASSSFTAGVGGELFF
j_gene: TRBJ2-1; v_gene: TRBV7-9; CDR3aa: CASSQDGAGLSYNEQFF
j_gene: TRBJ1-1; v_gene: TRBV6-6; CDR3aa: CASMGKGRCDTEAFF
j_gene: TRBJ2-2; v_gene: TRBV11-2; CDR3aa: CASSLDRVTGELFF
j_gene: TRBJ2-3; v_gene: TRBV6-5; CDR3aa: CASSPLAGGGDTQYF
j_gene: TRBJ2-1; v_gene: TRBV9; CDR3aa: CASSVKGIAGSSYNEQFF
j_gene: TRBJ2-7; v_gene: TRBV7-9; CDR3aa: CASSLMVPGEQYF
j_gene: TRBJ2-2; v_gene: TRBV12-3/TRBV12-4; CDR3aa: CASSLTLTNTGELFF
j_gene: TRBJ2-1; v_gene: TRBV5-1; CDR3aa: CASSLSGGYTNEQFF
j_gene: TRBJ2-7; v_gene: TRBV14; CDR3aa: CASSHRGRQYF
j_gene: TRBJ2-3; v_gene: TRBV28; CDR3aa: CASRRDRGRKDTQYF
j_gene: TRBJ2-2; v_gene: TRBV12-3/TRBV12-4; CDR3aa: CASRTSGLGELFF
j_gene: TRBJ2-3; v_gene: TRBV5-1; CDR3aa: CASSLHGAGADEQYF
j_gene: TRBJ2-1; v_gene: TRBV29-1; CDR3aa: CSVEGRQLDEQFF
j_gene: TRBJ2-7; v_gene: TRBV12-3/TRBV12-4; CDR3aa: CASSLLGAYEQYF
j_gene: TRBJ2-5; v_gene: TRBV7-2; CDR3aa: CASSLAPASGQETQYF
j_gene: TRBJ1-5; v_gene: TRBV2; CDR3aa: CASRGGQGGQPQHF
j_gene: TRBJ2-7; v_gene: TRBV7-8; CDR3aa: CASSLQGIYEQYF
j_gene: TRBJ1-2; v_gene: TRBV13; CDR3aa: CASSPRGANYGYTF
j_gene: TRBJ2-7; v_gene: TRBV15; CDR3aa: CATSRDREGQSHEQYF
j_gene: TRBJ2-7; v_gene: TRBV25-1; CDR3aa: CASSVVEGEQYF
j_gene: TRBJ1-2; v_gene: TRBV2; CDR3aa: CASRAGGRVGYTF
j_gene: TRBJ1-5; v_gene: TRBV29-1; CDR3aa: CSVEVAGQRIQPQHF
j_gene: TRBJ2-5; v_gene: TRBV20-1; CDR3aa: CSASFEADQAQHF
j_gene: TRBJ2-1; v_gene: TRBV6-2/TRBV6-3; CDR3aa: CASRPRTSGRWEQFF
j_gene: TRBJ1-4; v_gene: TRBV20-1; CDR3aa: CSARDFAAGDSVKLFF
j_gene: TRBJ1-1; v_gene: TRBV5-5; CDR3aa: CASSWGQSNTEAFF
j_gene: TRBJ2-1; v_gene: TRBV10-3; CDR3aa: CAISARGGEGDEQFF
j_gene: TRBJ2-1; v_gene: TRBV11-2; CDR3aa: CASSLVLAGVEQFF
j_gene: TRBJ1-1; v_gene: TRBV6-6; CDR3aa: CARSYRGEDTEAFF
j_gene: TRBJ2-3; v_gene: TRBV7-2; CDR3aa: CASSPGGEGTDTQYF
j_gene: TRBJ2-5; v_gene: TRBV19; CDR3aa: CASRDNNQETQYF
j_gene: TRBJ2-5; v_gene: TRBV20-1; CDR3aa: CSARRWETQYF
j_gene: TRBJ2-7; v_gene: TRBV11-2; CDR3aa: CASSPGRGAYEQYF
j_gene: TRBJ2-7; v_gene: TRBV7-2; CDR3aa: CASSLPTNSYEQYF
j_gene: TRBJ1-1; v_gene: TRBV25-1; CDR3aa: CASSELDRGNTEAFF
j_gene: TRBJ1-3; v_gene: TRBV12-3/TRBV12-4; CDR3aa: CASTNSGNTIYF
j_gene: TRBJ2-1; v_gene: TRBV11-3; CDR3aa: CASSLVYGSANEQFF
j_gene: TRBJ1-6; v_gene: TRBV2; CDR3aa: CARKETGSSYNSPLHF
j_gene: TRBJ2-5; v_gene: TRBV3-2; CDR3aa: CASSFSGRPETQYF
j_gene: TRBJ2-5; v_gene: TRBV2; CDR3aa: CASSSTSGGVIGETQYF
j_gene: TRBJ1-1; v_gene: TRBV29-1; CDR3aa: CSVSDRERGAFF
j_gene: TRBJ2-7; v_gene: TRBV2; CDR3aa: CASSWADEQYF
j_gene: TRBJ2-7; v_gene: TRBV7-9; CDR3aa: CASSLGLAEIYEQYF
j_gene: TRBJ2-1; v_gene: TRBV7-9; CDR3aa: CASSSDSYNEQFF
j_gene: TRBJ2-1; v_gene: TRBV24-1; CDR3aa: CATSDPLGQYNEQFF
j_gene: TRBJ1-6; v_gene: TRBV7-9; CDR3aa: CASSWDSPNSPLHF
j_gene: TRBJ2-7; v_gene: TRBV4-2; CDR3aa: CASSQEYGPYEQYF